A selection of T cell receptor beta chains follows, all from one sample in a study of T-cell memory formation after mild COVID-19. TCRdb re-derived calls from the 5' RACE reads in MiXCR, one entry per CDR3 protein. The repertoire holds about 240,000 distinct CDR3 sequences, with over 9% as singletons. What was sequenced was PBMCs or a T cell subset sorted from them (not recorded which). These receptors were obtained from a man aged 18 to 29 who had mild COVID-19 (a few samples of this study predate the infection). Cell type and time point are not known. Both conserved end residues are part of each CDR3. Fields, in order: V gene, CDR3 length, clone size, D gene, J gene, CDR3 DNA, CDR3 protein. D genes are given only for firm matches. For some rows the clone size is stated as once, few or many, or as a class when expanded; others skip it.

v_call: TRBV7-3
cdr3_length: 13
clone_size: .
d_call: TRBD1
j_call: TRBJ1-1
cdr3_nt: TGTGCCAGCAGCACCGGGACAGGGGGTCGAGCTTTCTTT
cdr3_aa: CASSTGTGGRAFF

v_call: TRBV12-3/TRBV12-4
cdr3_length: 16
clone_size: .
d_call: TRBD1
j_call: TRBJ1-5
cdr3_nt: TGTGCCAGCAGTTTTCGGGCAGGGGGAAAATGGAAGCCCCAGCATTTT
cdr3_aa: CASSFRAGGKWKPQHF

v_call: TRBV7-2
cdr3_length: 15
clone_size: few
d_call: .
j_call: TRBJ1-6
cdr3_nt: TGTGCCAGCAGCCCCAGGGGAGGGGTATTTTCACCCCTCCACTTT
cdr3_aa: CASSPRGGVFSPLHF

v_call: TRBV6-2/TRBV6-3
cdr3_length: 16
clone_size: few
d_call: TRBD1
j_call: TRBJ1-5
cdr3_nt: TGTGCCAGCAGTTACCGGGACAGGCTGGAGCATCAGCCCCAGCATTTT
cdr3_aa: CASSYRDRLEHQPQHF

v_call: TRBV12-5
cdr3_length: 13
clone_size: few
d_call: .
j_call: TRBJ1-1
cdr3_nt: TGTGCTAGTGGCTACCAGGGTGGAACTGAAGCTTTCTTT
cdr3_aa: CASGYQGGTEAFF

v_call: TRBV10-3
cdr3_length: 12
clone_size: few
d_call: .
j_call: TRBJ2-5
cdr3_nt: TGTGCCATCGGGGAACAGCAAGAGGCCCAGTACTTC
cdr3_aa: CAIGEQQEAQYF

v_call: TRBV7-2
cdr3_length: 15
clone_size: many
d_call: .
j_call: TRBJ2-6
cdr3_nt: TGTGCCAGCAGCTTAGCGGGGACGGGGGCCAACGTCCTGACTTTC
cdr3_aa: CASSLAGTGANVLTF

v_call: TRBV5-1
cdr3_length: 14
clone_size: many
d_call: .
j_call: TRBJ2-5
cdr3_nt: TGCGCCAGCAGCTCACCCGAGGGCCTGGAGACCCAGTACTTC
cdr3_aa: CASSSPEGLETQYF

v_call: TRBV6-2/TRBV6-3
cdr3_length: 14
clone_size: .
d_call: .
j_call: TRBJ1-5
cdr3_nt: TGTGCCAGACATGACAGGACTAGCAATCAGCCCCAGCATTTT
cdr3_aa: CARHDRTSNQPQHF

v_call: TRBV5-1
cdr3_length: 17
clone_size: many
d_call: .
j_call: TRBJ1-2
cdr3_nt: TGCGCCAGCAGCTTGGGACCCCTCTCGACTTTTAACTATGGCTACACCTTC
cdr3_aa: CASSLGPLSTFNYGYTF

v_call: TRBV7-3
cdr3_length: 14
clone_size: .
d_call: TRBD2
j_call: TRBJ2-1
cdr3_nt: TGTGCCAGCAGCCCGGGACTAGATGGTAATGAGCAGTTCTTC
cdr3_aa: CASSPGLDGNEQFF

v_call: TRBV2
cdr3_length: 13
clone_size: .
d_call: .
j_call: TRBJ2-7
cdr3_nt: TGTGCCAGCACAGGTCTTCGTCGGGATGTGCAGTACTTC
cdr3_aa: CASTGLRRDVQYF

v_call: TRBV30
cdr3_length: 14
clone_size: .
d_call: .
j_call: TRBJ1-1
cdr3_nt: TGTGCCTGGAGTAGCGGCTTATTTAACACTGAAGCTTTCTTT
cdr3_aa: CAWSSGLFNTEAFF

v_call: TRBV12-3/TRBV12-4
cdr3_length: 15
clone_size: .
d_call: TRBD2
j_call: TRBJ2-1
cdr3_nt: TGTGCCAGCAGCCTCCCCCCCAGCGGGGCTAATGAGCAGTTCTTC
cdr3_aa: CASSLPPSGANEQFF

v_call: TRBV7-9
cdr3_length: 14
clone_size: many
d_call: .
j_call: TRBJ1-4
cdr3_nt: TGTGCCAGCACCGCTCCGAGTTTCGGTGAAAAACTGTTTTTT
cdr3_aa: CASTAPSFGEKLFF

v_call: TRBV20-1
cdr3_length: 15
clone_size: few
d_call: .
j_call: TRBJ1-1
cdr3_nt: TGCAGTGCTAGAGATCCGGGACGGCCGAACACTGAAGCTTTCTTT
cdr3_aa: CSARDPGRPNTEAFF

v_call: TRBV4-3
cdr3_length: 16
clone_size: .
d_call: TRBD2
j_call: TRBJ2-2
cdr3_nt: TGCGCCAGCAGCCGAGTAGCGGGGGGCGACACCGGGGAGCTGTTTTTT
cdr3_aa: CASSRVAGGDTGELFF

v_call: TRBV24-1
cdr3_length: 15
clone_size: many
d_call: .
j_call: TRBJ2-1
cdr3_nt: TGTGCCACCAGTTCGGCGGAGGGAACCGGCAATGAGCAGTTCTTC
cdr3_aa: CATSSAEGTGNEQFF

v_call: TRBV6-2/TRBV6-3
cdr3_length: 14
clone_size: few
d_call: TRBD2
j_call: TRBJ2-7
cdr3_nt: TGTGCCAGCAGCTCTACATTCCTAGCGGACGAGCAGTACTTC
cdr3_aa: CASSSTFLADEQYF

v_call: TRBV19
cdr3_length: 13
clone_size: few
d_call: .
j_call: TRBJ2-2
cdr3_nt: TGTGCCATTCAGGGACGGAACACCGGGGAGCTGTTTTTT
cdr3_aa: CAIQGRNTGELFF

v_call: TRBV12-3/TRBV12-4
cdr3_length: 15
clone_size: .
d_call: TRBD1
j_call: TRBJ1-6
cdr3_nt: TGTGCCAGCAGTACCCGGGACAGGGTCGGCGAACCCCTCCACTTT
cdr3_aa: CASSTRDRVGEPLHF

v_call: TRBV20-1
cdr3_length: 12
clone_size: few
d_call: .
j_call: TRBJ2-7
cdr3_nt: TGCAGTGCGAAGCAGGAAGTCGTCGAGCAGTACTTC
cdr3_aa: CSAKQEVVEQYF